This passage covers 23 T cell receptor beta chains from one sample sequenced in a study of chemoradiotherapy in HPV16-positive cancers. Only in-frame clones appear in the TCRdb table, and some are missing; sequencing was by immunoSEQ multiplex PCR. The data show about 2,800 clones, roughly 86% seen once. Here the sequenced sample was tumor tissue, taken from a patient who underwent chemoradiotherapy. These receptors were obtained from a human donor with HPV-associated anogenital cancer.

The rearrangement links TRBV5-1 to TRBJ2-3; the match to TRBD2 covers 11 bases. This CDR3 is built from 16 residues. With 0 bases clipped from V and 6 bases from J, the junction kept 6 bases outside the gene matches. Germline V gene data show CDR1 as SGHRS and CDR2 as YFSETQ. CDR3 loop: CASSLVASGGPDTQYF. Here the CDR3 DNA reads TGCGCCAGCAGCTTGGTGGCTAGCGGGGGGCCGGATACGCAGTATTTT.

V usage is TRBV11-1 and J usage is TRBJ2-3; possible D gene TRBD2, 5 bases. Germline lookup yields CDR1 SGHAT and CDR2 FQDESV (reference sequence). With 6 bases removed from V and 5 bases from J, the gap between germline ends came to 15 bases. The length of the CDR3 is 14 residues. CDR3 in amino acids: CASSLGLDQDTQYF. The CDR3 nucleotides read TGTGCCAGCAGTCTCGGACTGGATCAAGATACGCAGTATTTT.

The chain uses TRBV6-6 and TRBJ2-2; D tentatively fits TRBD1 or TRBD2 (5 bases each). V was clipped by 5 bases and J by 6 bases, with 19 bases between them. The CDR3 spans 16 residues. The germline CDR1 and CDR2 sequences are MNHNY and SVGAGI (reference sequence). For the CDR3, the DNA is TGTGCCAGCAGTCCCGGGACCGGCCTATCGGCCGGGGAGCTGTTTTTT. It translates to CASSPGTGLSAGELFF.

The chain is built from TRBV4-1 and TRBJ1-5; D call uncertain. Trimming left V 0 bases short and J 1 base short, with 16 bases between. CDR1 and CDR2 from the germline V gene are MGHRA and YSYEKL. The CDR3 extends over 18 amino acids. CDR3 loop: CASSQDPYVVGSNQPQHF. The CDR3 DNA sequence: TGCGCCAGCAGCCAAGACCCGTACGTGGTGGGGAGCAATCAGCCCCAGCATTTT.

This chain joins TRBV5-1 and TRBJ2-7; 14 bases fit TRBD2. The CDR3 loop spans 16 amino acids. Germline CDR1 SGHRS, CDR2 YFSETQ. Trimming at V came to 2 bases and at J to 7 bases, leaving 8 bases not matched to a gene. In DNA, the CDR3 is TGCGCCAGCAGCTTCAGTGGGGGACTAGCGGGAGATGAGCAGTACTTC. Its translation is CASSFSGGLAGDEQYF.

V is TRBV5-1 and J is TRBJ1-1; D gene uncertain. Germline CDR1 SGHRS, CDR2 YFSETQ. The ends were cut back, 5 bases at V and 5 bases at J, with 10 bases in the middle. This CDR3 contains 12 residues. CDR3 coding DNA: TGCGCCAGCAGGGACCTGGGGACTGAAGCTTTCTTT. Residues: CASRDLGTEAFF.

The V and J genes are TRBV7-3 and TRBJ2-7, with a tentative D call TRBD2 (6 bases). Trimming pared 5 bases from V and 4 bases from J, leaving 18 bases between. The CDR3 is 15 residues long. Germline V gene sequence: CDR1 SGHTA, CDR2 FQGTGA. Here the CDR3 DNA reads TGTGCCAGCAGCCGATCGGAGGGACTCATTTACGAGCAGTACTTC. Translating gives CASSRSEGLIYEQYF.

This chain connects TRBV19 to TRBJ1-4; the D is unclear. Germline values: CDR1 LNHDA, CDR2 SQIVND (reference sequence). Deletions cut 6 bases from V and 10 bases from J, with 15 bases between. This CDR3 is 13 amino acids long. CDR3 sequence: CASRDPGKGKLFF. As DNA, the CDR3 is TGTGCCAGTAGAGATCCGGGGAAAGGAAAACTGTTTTTT. Filled out from reference TRBV19 and TRBJ1-4, the complete variable domain reads DGGITQSPKYLFRKEGQNVTLSCEQNLNHDAMYWYRQDPGQGLRLIYYSQIVNDFQKGDIAEGYSVSREKKESFPLTVTSAQKNPTAFYLCASRDPGKGKLFFGSGTQLSVL.

This chain connects TRBV6-1 to TRBJ2-7; 9 bases fit TRBD1. Trimming removed 4 bases from V and 4 bases from J; junction bases left unmatched: 8. This CDR3 has 15 residues. In germline, CDR1 is MNHNS, CDR2 SASEGT. Here the CDR3 DNA reads TGTGCCAGCAGTGTACAGGGGGCTCAAGGGTACGAGCAGTACTTC. Protein sequence: CASSVQGAQGYEQYF.

V and J are TRBV10-2 and TRBJ2-2, with a tentative D call TRBD1 (6 bases). The CDR3 spans 14 residues. From germline, CDR1 is WSHSY and CDR2 SAAADI. The V end was cut by 4 bases, the J end by 2 bases, with 8 bases between. The CDR3 loop is CASSADRNTGELFF. DNA of the CDR3: TGCGCCAGCAGTGCGGACAGAAACACCGGGGAGCTGTTTTTT.

This clone was observed a few times. This chain connects TRBV30 to TRBJ1-4; 12 bases map to TRBD1. The germline CDR1 and CDR2 sequences are GTSNPN and SVGIG (reference sequence). The V and J ends lost 0 bases and 11 bases, in that order; junction bases with no gene match: 4. The CDR3 sequence is 14 residues long. CDR3 coding DNA: TGTGCCTGGAGTGTGGGGACAGGGGGCGCGAAACTGTTTTTT. This gives the protein CAWSVGTGGAKLFF.

With regard to this clone: One end of the junction is discordant with germline, which a read error may explain. The chain couples TRBV15 to TRBJ2-5; 10 bases align to TRBD2. Germline assignment: CDR1 LNHNV and CDR2 YYDKDF (reference sequence). There are 18 residues in the CDR3. CDR3 region: CATGRERLPSGRGETQYF. The CDR3 DNA reads TGTGCCACCGGCAGAGAGCGACTTCCTAGCGGGAGAGGTGAGACCCAGTACTTC.

The chain combines TRBV5-1 with TRBJ1-1; D gene uncertain. Deletions cut 0 bases from V and 4 bases from J, with 10 bases between. CDR1 is SGHRS, CDR2 YFSETQ, per germline. This CDR3 has 14 amino acids. CDR3 nucleotides: TGCGCCAGCAGCTTGGTTCCGGGGAGCACTGAAGCTTTCTTT. Translated: CASSLVPGSTEAFF.

This chain links TRBV11-2 with TRBJ2-7, with D possibly TRBD2 on 5 matching bases. Trimming took off 3 bases at V and 2 bases at J, with 17 bases between the two ends. The CDR3 has 16 residues. Germline V gene data show CDR1 as SGHAT and CDR2 as FQNNGV. The CDR3 reads CASSFRGSREAYEQYF. The CDR3 nucleotides read TGTGCCAGCAGCTTCCGTGGGAGCAGAGAAGCCTACGAGCAGTACTTC.

The V gene is TRBV9, the J gene TRBJ1-2, with D uncertain. The CDR3 length is 13 residues. Germline CDR1 and CDR2: SGDLS and YYNGEE. Trimming took off 0 bases at V and 8 bases at J, with 11 bases between the two ends. CDR3 nucleotide sequence: TGTGCCAGCAGCGTAGGGGAAGTTGGCGGCTACACCTTC. Protein sequence: CASSVGEVGGYTF.

The chain couples TRBV29-1 to TRBJ1-1; TRBD1 is a possible D gene (6 bases). V lost 4 bases and J lost 4, with 10 bases in between. This CDR3 has 12 residues. The germline V gene has CDR1 SQVTM and CDR2 ANQGSEA. CDR3 amino acids: CSVAGAGTEAFF. CDR3 DNA sequence: TGCAGCGTTGCGGGGGCGGGCACTGAAGCTTTCTTT.

This rearrangement joins TRBV2 to TRBJ2-5, with 7 bases identical to TRBD1. Trimming took 0 bases from V and 5 from J; bases not matched to a gene: 12. The CDR3 has 17 residues. Germline V gene data show CDR1 as SNHLY and CDR2 as FYNNEI. The CDR3 is CASSEALPTGALETQYF. The DNA of the CDR3 is TGTGCCAGCAGTGAAGCGCTTCCTACAGGGGCGCTGGAGACCCAGTACTTC.

The chain employs TRBV18 and TRBJ2-7; TRBD2 is a possible D gene (6 bases). Trimming removed 6 bases at V and 0 bases at J, with 18 bases between. CDR3 length equals 16 residues. CDR1 is KGHSH, CDR2 LQKENI, per germline. DNA of the CDR3: TGTGCCAGCTCCACCGGGTCGGGAGACTACTCCTACGAGCAGTACTTC. As protein: CASSTGSGDYSYEQYF.

The CDR3: CASSPFGGSDTQYF. In DNA, the CDR3 is TGTGCCAGCTCACCATTCGGCGGCTCAGATACGCAGTATTTT. V is TRBV18 and J is TRBJ2-3; D not resolved. CDR3 length equals 14 residues. The V gene's germline CDR1 is KGHSH and CDR2 LQKENI. The V end lost 2 bases, the J end lost 4 bases, and 10 bases lay between the germline ends.

The rearrangement uses TRBV5-4 and TRBJ2-5; 9 positions agree with TRBD2. This CDR3 contains 14 residues. Germline V lookup: CDR1 SGHNT, CDR2 YYREEE (reference sequence). Trimming took 0 bases from V and 5 from J; bases not matched to a gene: 2. DNA for the CDR3: TGTGCCAGCAGCTTGGTAGCGGGAGCGGAGACCCAGTACTTC. Translation: CASSLVAGAETQYF.

The V call is TRBV30, the J call TRBJ1-1; D might be TRBD1 (5 bases). The germline gives CDR1 GTSNPN, CDR2 SVGIG (reference sequence). This CDR3 spans 15 amino acids. Trimming took 0 bases from V and 4 from J, leaving 15 bases between them. The CDR3 DNA reads TGTGCCTGGAGTGTCCAGGGATTAGAGGCCACTGAAGCTTTCTTT. Translating it yields CAWSVQGLEATEAFF.

This clone came up a few times. As DNA, the CDR3 is TGCGCCAGCAGTGAGACAGGTTCCTACAATGAGCAGTTCTTC. Amino acids: CASSETGSYNEQFF. This chain links TRBV10-1 with TRBJ2-1, with D possibly TRBD1 on 5 matching bases. The CDR3 covers 14 residues. The germline V gene encodes CDR1 WNHNN and CDR2 SYGVQD (reference sequence). V dropped 2 bases and J dropped 1 base, with 6 bases sitting between them.

The V gene is TRBV18, the J gene TRBJ2-5, with D possibly being TRBD1 (6 bases). The CDR3 runs 15 residues. Per the germline V gene, CDR1 is KGHSH and CDR2 is LQKENI. V gave up 0 bases and J gave up 2 bases, with 10 bases separating them. CDR3 loop: CASSPPQGIQETQYF. DNA of the CDR3: TGTGCCAGCTCACCACCCCAGGGGATTCAAGAGACCCAGTACTTC.